The clone carrying this T cell receptor (beta chain) was counted only a few times. Antigen unknown. These data come from a study of regulatory T cells in long-lasting Graves disease. Study conclusions and caveats: Limited samples may have lowered accuracy. Segments TRBV28, TRBJ1-2 and TRBJ2-5 showed preferential usage in persistent disease.

According to the study, TCR beta libraries were built with iRepertoire HTBI primers and CDR3-region Arm-PCR. One entry per CDR3 protein results from TCRdb running MiXCR on the multiplex PCR reads. Of over 450,000 distinct CDR3 sequences listed, more than 10% are singletons. Per the germline V gene, CDR1 is SQVTM and CDR2 is ANQGSEA. V was cut by 4 bases and J by 1 base, with 11 bases left in between. CDR3 length: 13 amino acids. This sample's time point: newly diagnosed GD, antithyroid drugs for less than 3 months. PBMC RNA was the source of the TCR library. This sample also appeared in a second study, on T cells in Graves' hyperthyroidism and ophthalmopathy. That paper notes: The HTBI set primed first-round TCR CDR3 RT-PCR.

V usage is TRBV29-1 and J usage is TRBJ2-7; TRBD1 might be the D (6 bases). The clonotype comes from a woman in her thirties with Graves disease. Sequencing used peripheral blood mononuclear cells (PBMCs), obtained at new diagnosis, from a patient treated with antithyroid drugs. The CDR3 DNA follows: TGCAGCGTTGTTCCGGACAGTTCCTACGAGCAGTACTTC. It translates to CSVVPDSSYEQYF.